This T cell receptor (beta chain) was sequenced during a study of T cell responses to AZD1222 COVID-19 vaccine. General study results and limits: Vaccine-related CD4 TCRs covered spike, predominating at 160-218 and 743-854.

V trimming: 1 base; J trimming: 1 base; junction bases outside the gene matches: 4. The CDR3 is 18 residues long. The germline gives CDR1 SGHTA, CDR2 FQGNSA. On this clone itself: Its antigen is not identified.

Profiled with immunoSEQ multiplex PCR; TCRdb holds only in-frame clones, not every one. Counted here are under 200,000 clones, about 90% occurring once; the ten biggest clones make up around 2%. V usage is TRBV7-2 and J usage is TRBJ2-3, with 14 positions matching TRBD2. The origin of this receptor is an adult in good health. The starting material was peripheral blood, obtained on day 0 of AZD1222 vaccination. For the CDR3, the DNA is TGTGCCAGCAGCTTAGGAGGGGGACTAGCGGGGGGCACAGATACGCAGTATTTT. Protein: CASSLGGGLAGGTDTQYF.